Following are 4 T cell receptor beta chains from one sample sequenced in a study of patients and donors after allogeneic stem cell transplantation. Each CDR3 protein gets one entry after TCRdb re-called the RT-PCR reads with MiXCR. Here the sample spans about 150,000 distinct CDR3 sequences, roughly 22% being singletons. The sample consisted of blood, either unsorted or a sorted T cell fraction (not recorded which). The receptors shown here come from a human donor who was either an allogeneic HSCT recipient or a stem cell or donor lymphocyte infusion donor (not recorded which). It is not recorded whose cells these are; they may come from a transplant donor.

The chain combines TRBV10-3 with TRBJ2-7; 9 nucleotides align to TRBD1. Per germline, CDR1 ENHRY and CDR2 SYGVKD. The ends lost 2 bases at V and 0 bases at J; junction bases unmatched: 5. CDR3 length: 16 amino acids. The CDR3 sequence is CAISEDRDRVSYEQYF. CDR3 coding DNA: TGTGCCATCAGTGAGGACCGGGACAGGGTCTCCTACGAGCAGTACTTC.

This clonotype was counted between two and nine times. The chain employs TRBV20-1 and TRBJ2-3; tentatively, D is TRBD2 (7 bases). The germline CDR1 and CDR2 sequences are DFQATT and SNEGSKA (reference sequence). The CDR3 length is 13 residues. V was shortened by 5 bases and J by 4 bases, with 13 bases between the two germline ends. The CDR3 DNA is TGCAGTGCTGGGACCGGGGGGCCAGATACGCAGTATTTT. As protein: CSAGTGGPDTQYF.

This clonotype has a handful of counts. The chain links TRBV20-1 to TRBJ1-2, with TRBD1 as a possible D gene (5 bases). Germline V gives CDR1 DFQATT, CDR2 SNEGSKA (reference sequence). Trimming took 1 base from V and 0 from J, leaving 9 bases between them. There are 14 residues in the CDR3. The CDR3 is CSARGDFPNYGYTF. CDR3 in DNA: TGCAGTGCTAGAGGGGACTTCCCTAACTATGGCTACACCTTC.

This clonotype was recorded a few times. V gene TRBV5-1 combines with J gene TRBJ2-7, with 8 bases identical to TRBD1. Germline lookup yields CDR1 SGHRS and CDR2 YFSETQ. V gave up 1 base and J gave up 9 bases; unmatched junction bases: 12. The CDR3 consists of 15 residues. CDR3 residues: CASSLLGQGVDGQYF. For the CDR3, the DNA is TGCGCCAGCAGCTTGCTCGGACAGGGTGTGGATGGGCAGTACTTC.